The present entry profiles one TCR beta chain with its context. The CDR3 runs 13 residues. In germline, CDR1 is GTSNPN, CDR2 SVGIG (reference sequence). Trimming shortened V by 0 bases and J by 5 bases, and 10 bases separated the two germline ends. These data belong to a study of identical twins. TCRdb re-derived calls from the 5' RACE reads in MiXCR, one entry per CDR3 protein. The sample yields over 500,000 distinct CDR3 sequences, less than 25% seen once. A further study also used this sample, focusing on T cells expressing NK-cell markers. That report notes: With respect to HCMV, seven of the eight sequenced donors were seropositive, and one was seronegative. The leading position in the CD3+CD56-NKG2C+ fraction of several donors also went to these clonotypes. Unclear, still, was the HCMV specificity of the expanded NKG2C+ T cell clones.

The sample comprised CD4+ T cells sorted from blood. The chain combines TRBV30 with TRBJ1-1; no firm D call. The sequence was obtained from a woman between 18 and 29 years old in good health. CDR3 DNA: TGTGCCTGGAGTGTGAGGCAGGATACTGAAGCTTTCTTT. It translates to CAWSVRQDTEAFF. The whole variable domain, remainder taken from reference TRBV30 and TRBJ1-1, is SQTIHQWPATLVQPVGSPLSLECTVEGTSNPNLYWYRQAAGRGLQLLFYSVGIGQISSEVPQNLSASRPQDRQFILSSKKLLLSDSGFYLCAWSVRQDTEAFFGQGTRLTVV.